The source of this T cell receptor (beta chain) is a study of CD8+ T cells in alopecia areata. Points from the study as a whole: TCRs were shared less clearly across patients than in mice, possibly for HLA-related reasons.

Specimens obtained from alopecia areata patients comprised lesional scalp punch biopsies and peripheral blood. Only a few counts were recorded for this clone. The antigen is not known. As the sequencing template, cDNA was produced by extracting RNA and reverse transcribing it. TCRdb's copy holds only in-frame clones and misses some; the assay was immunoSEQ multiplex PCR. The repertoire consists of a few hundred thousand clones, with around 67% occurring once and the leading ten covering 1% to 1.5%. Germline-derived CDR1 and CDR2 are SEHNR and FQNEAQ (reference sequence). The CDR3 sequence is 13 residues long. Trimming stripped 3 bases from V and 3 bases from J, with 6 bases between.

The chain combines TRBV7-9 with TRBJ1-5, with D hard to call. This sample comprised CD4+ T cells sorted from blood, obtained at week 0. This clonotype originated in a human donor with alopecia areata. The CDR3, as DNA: TGTGCCAGCAGCTTGGGTCCCAATCAGCCCCAGCATTTT. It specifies CASSLGPNQPQHF.